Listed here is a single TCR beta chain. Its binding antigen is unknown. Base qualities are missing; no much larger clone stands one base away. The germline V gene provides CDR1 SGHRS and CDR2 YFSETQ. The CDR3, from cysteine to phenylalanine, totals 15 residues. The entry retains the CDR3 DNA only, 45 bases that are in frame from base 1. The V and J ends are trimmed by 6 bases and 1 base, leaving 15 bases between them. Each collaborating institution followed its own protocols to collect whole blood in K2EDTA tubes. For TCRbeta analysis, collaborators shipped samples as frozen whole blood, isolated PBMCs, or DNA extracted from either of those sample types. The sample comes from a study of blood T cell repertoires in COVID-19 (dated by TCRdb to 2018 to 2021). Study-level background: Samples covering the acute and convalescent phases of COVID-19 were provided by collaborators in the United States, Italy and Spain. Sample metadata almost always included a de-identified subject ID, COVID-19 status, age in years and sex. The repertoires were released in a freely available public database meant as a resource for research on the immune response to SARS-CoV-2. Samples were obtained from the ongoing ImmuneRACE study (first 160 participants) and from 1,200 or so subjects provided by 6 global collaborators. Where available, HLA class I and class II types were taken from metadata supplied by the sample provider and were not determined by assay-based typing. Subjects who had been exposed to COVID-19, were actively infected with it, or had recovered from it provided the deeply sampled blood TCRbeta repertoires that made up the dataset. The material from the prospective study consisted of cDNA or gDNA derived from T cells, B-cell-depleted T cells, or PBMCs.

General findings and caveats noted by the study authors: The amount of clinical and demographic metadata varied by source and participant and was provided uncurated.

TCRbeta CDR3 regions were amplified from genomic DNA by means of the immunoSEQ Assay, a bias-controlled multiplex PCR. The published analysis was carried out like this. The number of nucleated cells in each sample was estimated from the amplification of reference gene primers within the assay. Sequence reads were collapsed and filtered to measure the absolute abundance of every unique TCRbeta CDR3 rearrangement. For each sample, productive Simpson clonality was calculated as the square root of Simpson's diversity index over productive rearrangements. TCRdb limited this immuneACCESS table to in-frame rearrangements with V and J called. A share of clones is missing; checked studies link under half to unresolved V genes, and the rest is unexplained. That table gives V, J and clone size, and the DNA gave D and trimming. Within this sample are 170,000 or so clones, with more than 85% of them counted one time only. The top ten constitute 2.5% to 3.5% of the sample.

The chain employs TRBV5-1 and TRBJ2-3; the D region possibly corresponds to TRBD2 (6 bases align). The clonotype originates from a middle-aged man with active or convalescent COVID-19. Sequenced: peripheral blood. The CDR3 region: CASNVGGEGTDTQYF. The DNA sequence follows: TGCGCCAGCAATGTCGGGGGTGAGGGCACAGATACGCAGTATTTT.